The 7 T cell receptor beta chains given below trace back to one sample, sequenced in a study of radiotherapy plus CTLA-4 blockade in lung cancer. Libraries were prepared by immunoSEQ multiplex PCR; TCRdb keeps only in-frame clonotypes and omits some of them. The table shows tens of thousands of clones, with 60% to 80% occurring only once. The sequencing here drew on peripheral blood, taken from a patient treated with radiotherapy plus ipilimumab. These receptors originate from a human donor with non-small cell lung cancer who had stable disease on radiotherapy plus ipilimumab.

J is TRBJ2-2 and V is TRBV5-4, with 9 bases identical to TRBD2. Germline-derived CDR1 and CDR2 are SGHNT and YYREEE (reference sequence). The CDR3 contains 14 residues. V dropped 4 bases and J dropped 4; count of bases not matched to a gene: 2. CDR3 sequence (DNA): TGTGCCAGCAGCCGGCGGGAGGGCACCGGGGAGCTGTTTTTT. Amino acids: CASSRREGTGELFF.

A single count supports this clone. CDR3 region: CASSPGTGGAETQYF. DNA for the CDR3: TGTGCCAGCTCACCAGGGACAGGGGGCGCCGAGACCCAGTACTTC. The rearrangement links TRBV18 to TRBJ2-5; 12 bases are a match to TRBD1. This CDR3 has 15 amino acids. CDR1 and CDR2 (germline): KGHSH, LQKENI. V trimming: 2 bases; J trimming: 5 bases; junction bases outside the gene matches: 3.

The chain combines TRBV6-1 with TRBJ2-3; 9 bases line up with TRBD2. Losses at the gene ends were 6 bases for V and 1 base for J; bases not matched to a gene: 2. The CDR3 consists of 14 residues. Looked up from germline, CDR1 is MNHNS and CDR2 is SASEGT. CDR3 coding DNA: TGTGCCAGCAGGTTAGCGGGGGGCACAGATACGCAGTATTTT. This codes for CASRLAGGTDTQYF.

The chain uses TRBV9 and TRBJ1-3, with D perhaps TRBD1 (6 bases). This CDR3 is 15 amino acids long. The V end lost 4 bases, the J end lost 2 bases, and 13 bases lay between the germline ends. Germline V gives CDR1 SGDLS, CDR2 YYNGEE. This CDR3 reads CASSPTGFPGNTIYF. DNA for the CDR3: TGTGCCAGCAGCCCTACAGGGTTCCCTGGAAACACCATATATTTT.

V usage is TRBV30 and J usage is TRBJ1-2; no clear D. Germline CDR1 is GTSNPN and CDR2 is SVGIG (reference sequence). V lost 0 bases and J lost 4, with 12 bases in between. The CDR3 is 14 residues long. CDR3 DNA: TGTGCCTGGAGTGTAAGGAGGAGTTCCTATGGCTACACCTTC. This gives the protein CAWSVRRSSYGYTF.

This clone was picked up a small number of times. The genes are TRBV30 and TRBJ1-2; no firm D call. The CDR3 totals 12 residues. V shed 4 bases and J shed 3 bases, with 9 bases lying between them. Germline CDR1 GTSNPN, CDR2 SVGIG (reference sequence). The CDR3 loop reads CAWNSGYYGYTF. CDR3 in DNA: TGTGCCTGGAACTCGGGATACTATGGCTACACCTTC.

The chain employs TRBV5-1 and TRBJ2-7; 10 bases align to TRBD2. V lost 0 bases and J lost 10; bases outside the gene matches: 13. CDR1 SGHRS and CDR2 YFSETQ come from the germline V gene. The CDR3 is made up of 16 amino acids. CDR3 in amino acids: CASSLDGSGGPQPQYF. In DNA, the CDR3 is TGCGCCAGCAGCTTGGACGGTAGCGGGGGGCCTCAGCCCCAGTACTTC.